One sample yielded the 9 T cell receptor beta chains listed below, sequenced in a study of vaccination effects on CD4 cells after COVID-19. Viral peptide pool expansion of antigen-specific CD4+ T cells preceded sequencing in the ViraFEST assay. Following an approximately eleven-day culture, CD4+ T cells were purified. People in the vaccine group had not been infected with SARS-CoV-2 before, and their nucleocapsid antibodies were negative. These receptors are not linked to any known antigen. Using immunoSEQ multiplex PCR, the repertoire was profiled, and TCRdb retains in-frame clones only, with some absent. The sample lists tens of thousands of clones, roughly 76% occurring once. The sample here was CD4+ T cells from PBMCs cultured with SARS-CoV-2 spike peptides, taken before COVID-19 vaccination. These receptors were collected from a human donor who received a COVID-19 vaccine.

V and J are TRBV15 and TRBJ2-2; D is possibly TRBD2 (6 bases). Germline V gene sequence: CDR1 LNHNV, CDR2 YYDKDF (reference sequence). This CDR3 comprises 17 residues. V lost 2 bases, J lost 0 bases, and 13 bases lay in between. The DNA of the CDR3 is TGTGCCACCAGCAGACGGGAGAGGACGACGAACACCGGGGAGCTGTTTTTT. It specifies CATSRRERTTNTGELFF.

This rearrangement joins TRBV2 to TRBJ2-1, with TRBD2 identical over 13 bases. This CDR3 contains 14 residues. CDR1 SNHLY and CDR2 FYNNEI come from the germline V gene. The junction had 5 bases not matched to a gene; V was cut back by 8 bases and J by 7 bases. The CDR3 loop is CASGRLAGGNEQFF. The CDR3 coding sequence is TGTGCCAGCGGGAGACTAGCGGGAGGTAATGAGCAGTTCTTC.

The chain links TRBV29-1 to TRBJ1-1; 8 bases fit TRBD1. This CDR3 is built from 12 residues. The trim removed 7 bases at V and 1 base at J, leaving 2 bases unmatched. The germline V gene has CDR1 SQVTM and CDR2 ANQGSEA. CDR3 nucleotides: TGCAGCGCGGGACAGGCGAACACTGAAGCTTTCTTT. Protein sequence: CSAGQANTEAFF.

The chain recombines TRBV27 with TRBJ2-7; the match to TRBD1 covers 10 bases. The length of the CDR3 is 13 residues. The V gene's germline CDR1 is MNHEY and CDR2 SMNVEV (reference sequence). The V and J ends lost 9 bases and 9 bases, in that order; junction bases with no gene match: 11. The CDR3 DNA reads TGTGCCAGTCGGGGCGGGACAGGGGCCCCGCAGTACTTC. This codes for CASRGGTGAPQYF.

The chain couples TRBV9 to TRBJ2-3, with TRBD2 identical over 13 bases. V trimming: 0 bases; J trimming: 5 bases; junction bases outside the gene matches: 9. CDR3 length: 18 residues. The germline V gene has CDR1 SGDLS and CDR2 YYNGEE. This CDR3 reads CASSVAVGLAGVEDTQYF. The CDR3, as DNA: TGTGCCAGCAGCGTAGCGGTCGGACTAGCGGGGGTTGAAGATACGCAGTATTTT.

CDR3 in DNA: TGTGCCAGCAGTCCAGCGGAGACCCAGTACTTC. Its protein product is CASSPAETQYF. V usage is TRBV7-9 and J usage is TRBJ2-5; D remains ambiguous. There are 11 residues in the CDR3. V lost 6 bases, J lost 5 bases, and 7 bases lay in between. CDR1 SEHNR and CDR2 FQNEAQ come from the germline V gene (reference sequence).

This chain's CDR3 is CATSPSGKNIQYF. The CDR3 region has the DNA TGTGCCACCAGCCCCTCAGGGAAAAACATTCAGTACTTC. V is TRBV15 and J is TRBJ2-4; a possible D gene is TRBD1 (5 bases). This CDR3 region has 13 residues. The V gene's germline CDR1 is LNHNV and CDR2 YYDKDF (reference sequence). The germline V and J ends were trimmed by 5 bases and 4 bases, with 9 bases remaining between them.

The chain employs TRBV10-3 and TRBJ1-2; 10 nucleotides agree with TRBD1. The V segment lost 10 bases and the J segment 3 bases; nucleotides outside the gene matches: 8. Germline-derived CDR1 and CDR2 are ENHRY and SYGVKD. CDR3 size: 14 residues. CDR3 loop: CATSTGGAHYGYTF. CDR3 bases: TGTGCCACCTCGACAGGGGGCGCTCACTATGGCTACACCTTC.

The rearrangement uses TRBV29-1 and TRBJ1-1; D not certain. V lost 6 bases, J lost 0 bases, and 14 bases lay in between. CDR1 is SQVTM, CDR2 ANQGSEA, per germline. The CDR3 spans 14 residues. This CDR3 is CSVYPSSMNTEAFF. The DNA of the CDR3 is TGCAGCGTCTACCCGAGCAGCATGAACACTGAAGCTTTCTTT.